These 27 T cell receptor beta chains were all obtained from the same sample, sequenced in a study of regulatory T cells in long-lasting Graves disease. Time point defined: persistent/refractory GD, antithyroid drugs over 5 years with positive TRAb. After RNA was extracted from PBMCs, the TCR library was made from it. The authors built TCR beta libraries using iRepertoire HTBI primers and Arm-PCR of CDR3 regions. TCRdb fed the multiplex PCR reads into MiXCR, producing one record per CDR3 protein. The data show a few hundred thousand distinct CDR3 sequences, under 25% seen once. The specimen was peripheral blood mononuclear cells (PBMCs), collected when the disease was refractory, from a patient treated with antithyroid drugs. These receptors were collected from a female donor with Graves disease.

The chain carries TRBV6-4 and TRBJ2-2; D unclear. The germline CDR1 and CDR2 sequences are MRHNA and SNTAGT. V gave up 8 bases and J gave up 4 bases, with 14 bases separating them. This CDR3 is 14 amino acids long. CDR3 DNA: TGTGCCAGCGAAAACACCGACCGCACCGGGGAGCTGTTTTTT. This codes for CASENTDRTGELFF.

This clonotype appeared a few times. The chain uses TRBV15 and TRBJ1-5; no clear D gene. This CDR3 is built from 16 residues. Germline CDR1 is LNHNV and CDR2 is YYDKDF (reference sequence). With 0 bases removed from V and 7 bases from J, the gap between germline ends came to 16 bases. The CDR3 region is CATSRDITGGHQPQHF. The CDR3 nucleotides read TGTGCCACCAGCAGAGATATCACGGGCGGGCACCAGCCCCAGCATTTT.

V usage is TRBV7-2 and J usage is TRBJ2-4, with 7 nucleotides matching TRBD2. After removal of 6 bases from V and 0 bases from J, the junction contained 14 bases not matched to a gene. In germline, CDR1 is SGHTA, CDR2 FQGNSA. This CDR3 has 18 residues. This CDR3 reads CASSRLGGGLKAKNIQYF. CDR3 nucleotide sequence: TGTGCCAGCAGTCGCCTGGGCGGGGGACTCAAAGCCAAAAACATTCAGTACTTC.

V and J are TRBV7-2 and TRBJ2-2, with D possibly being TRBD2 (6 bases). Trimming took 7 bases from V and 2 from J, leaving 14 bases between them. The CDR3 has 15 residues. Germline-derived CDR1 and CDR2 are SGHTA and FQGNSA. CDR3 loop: CASTPQGGNTGELFF. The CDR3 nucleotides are TGTGCCAGCACCCCCCAGGGAGGCAACACCGGGGAGCTGTTTTTT.

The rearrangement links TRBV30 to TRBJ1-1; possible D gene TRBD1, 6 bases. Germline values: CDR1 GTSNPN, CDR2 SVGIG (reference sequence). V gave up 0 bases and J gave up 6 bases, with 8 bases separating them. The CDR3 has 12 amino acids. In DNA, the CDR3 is TGTGCCTGGAGTGTAACAGGGCCTGAAGCTTTCTTT. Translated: CAWSVTGPEAFF.

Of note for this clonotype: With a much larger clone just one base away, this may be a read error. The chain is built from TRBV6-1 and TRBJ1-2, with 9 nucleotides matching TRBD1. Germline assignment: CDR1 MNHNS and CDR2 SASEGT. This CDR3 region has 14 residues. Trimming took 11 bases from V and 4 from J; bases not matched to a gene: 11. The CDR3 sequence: CAGTDRGDSYGYTF. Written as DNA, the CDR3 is TGTGCCGGCACGGACAGGGGCGACAGCTATGGCTACACCTTC.

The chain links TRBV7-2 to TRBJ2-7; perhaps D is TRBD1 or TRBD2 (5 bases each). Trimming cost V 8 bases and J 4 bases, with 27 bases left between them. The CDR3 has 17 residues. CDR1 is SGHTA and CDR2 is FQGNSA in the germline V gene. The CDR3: CASSPPLGRWGKYEQYF. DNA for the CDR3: TGTGCCAGCTCACCACCCCTGGGACGGTGGGGCAAATACGAGCAGTACTTC.

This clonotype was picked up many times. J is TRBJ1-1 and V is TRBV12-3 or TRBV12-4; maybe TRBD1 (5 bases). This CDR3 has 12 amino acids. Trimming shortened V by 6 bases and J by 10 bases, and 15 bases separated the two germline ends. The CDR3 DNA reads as TGTGCCAGCAGCACGGGGGGGAGAAGAGCTTTCTTT. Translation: CASSTGGRRAFF.

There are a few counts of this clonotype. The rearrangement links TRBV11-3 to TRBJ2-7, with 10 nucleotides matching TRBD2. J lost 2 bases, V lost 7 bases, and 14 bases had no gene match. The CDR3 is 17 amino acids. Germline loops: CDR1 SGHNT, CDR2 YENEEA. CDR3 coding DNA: TGTGCCAGCACCCGAGGCGGTCTAGCGGGAGTACCCTACGAGCAGTACTTC. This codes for CASTRGGLAGVPYEQYF. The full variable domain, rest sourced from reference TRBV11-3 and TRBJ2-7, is EAGVVQSPRYKIIEKKQPVAFWCNPISGHNTLYWYLQNLGQGPELLIRYENEEAVDDSQLPKDRFSAERLKGVDSTLKIQPAELGDSAVYLCASTRGGLAGVPYEQYFGPGTRLTVT.

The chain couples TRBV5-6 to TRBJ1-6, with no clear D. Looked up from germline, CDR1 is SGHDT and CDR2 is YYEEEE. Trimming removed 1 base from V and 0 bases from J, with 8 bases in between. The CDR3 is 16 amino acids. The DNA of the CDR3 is TGTGCCAGCAGCTTGTACATCAGCTCCTATAATTCACCCCTCCACTTT. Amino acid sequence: CASSLYISSYNSPLHF.

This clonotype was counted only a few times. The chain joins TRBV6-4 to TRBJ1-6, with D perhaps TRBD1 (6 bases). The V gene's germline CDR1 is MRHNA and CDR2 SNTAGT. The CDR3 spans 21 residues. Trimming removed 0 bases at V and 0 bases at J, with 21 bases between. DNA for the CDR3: TGTGCCAGCAGTGACTCATCCGTGGCTGAGGACAGTCGCTCCTATAATTCACCCCTCCACTTT. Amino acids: CASSDSSVAEDSRSYNSPLHF.

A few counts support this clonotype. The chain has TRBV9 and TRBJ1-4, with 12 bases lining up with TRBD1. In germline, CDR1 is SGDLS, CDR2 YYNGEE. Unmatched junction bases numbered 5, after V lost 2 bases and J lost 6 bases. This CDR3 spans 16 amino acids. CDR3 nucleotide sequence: TGTGCCAGCAGCGTCGGGGACAGGGGGCGAGATGAAAAACTGTTTTTT. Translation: CASSVGDRGRDEKLFF.

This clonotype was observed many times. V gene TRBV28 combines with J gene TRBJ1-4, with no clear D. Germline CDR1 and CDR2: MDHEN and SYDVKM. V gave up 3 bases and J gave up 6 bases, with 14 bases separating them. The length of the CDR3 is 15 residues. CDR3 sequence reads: CASSFFGQWDEKLFF. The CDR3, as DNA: TGTGCCAGCAGTTTTTTCGGGCAGTGGGATGAAAAACTGTTTTTT.

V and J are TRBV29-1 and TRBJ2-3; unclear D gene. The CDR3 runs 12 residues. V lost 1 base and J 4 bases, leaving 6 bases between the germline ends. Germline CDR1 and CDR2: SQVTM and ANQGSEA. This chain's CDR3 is CSVEGSADTQYF. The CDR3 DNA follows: TGCAGCGTTGAAGGCTCGGCAGATACGCAGTATTTT.

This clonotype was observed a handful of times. CDR3 sequence (DNA): TGTGCCAGCAGTTACGGGGGGGGTACCGGGGAGCTGTTTTTT. Translation gives CASSYGGGTGELFF. V is TRBV6-7 and J is TRBJ2-2; 7 bases fit TRBD2. TRBV6-7 is known as an ORF, though its function is uncertain. The ends lost 2 bases at V and 5 bases at J; junction bases unmatched: 2. This CDR3 region has 14 residues.

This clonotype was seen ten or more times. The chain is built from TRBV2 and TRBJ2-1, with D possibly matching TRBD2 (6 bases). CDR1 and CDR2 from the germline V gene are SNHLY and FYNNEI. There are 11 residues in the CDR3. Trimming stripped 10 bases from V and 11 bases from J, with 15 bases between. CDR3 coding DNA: TGTGCCAACAGGAGGGATAGACAGCAGTTCTTC. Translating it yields CANRRDRQQFF.

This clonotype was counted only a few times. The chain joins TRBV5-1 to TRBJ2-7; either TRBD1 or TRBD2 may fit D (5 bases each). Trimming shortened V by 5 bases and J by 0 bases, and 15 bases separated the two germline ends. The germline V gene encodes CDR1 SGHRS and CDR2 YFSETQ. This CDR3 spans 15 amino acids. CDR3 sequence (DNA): TGCGCCAGCAGTTCCGGGACCCTAACCTCCTACGAGCAGTACTTC. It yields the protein CASSSGTLTSYEQYF.

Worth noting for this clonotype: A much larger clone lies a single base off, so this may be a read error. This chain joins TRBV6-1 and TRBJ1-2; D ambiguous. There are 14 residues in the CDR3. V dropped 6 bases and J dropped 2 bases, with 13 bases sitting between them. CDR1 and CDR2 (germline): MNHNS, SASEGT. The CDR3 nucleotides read TGTGCCAGCAGCCGTGGACGTAACAACTATGGCTACACCTTC. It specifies CASSRGRNNYGYTF.

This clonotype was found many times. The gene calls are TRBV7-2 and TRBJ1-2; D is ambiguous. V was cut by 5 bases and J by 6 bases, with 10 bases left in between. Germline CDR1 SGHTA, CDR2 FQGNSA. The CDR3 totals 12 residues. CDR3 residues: CASSPESDGYTF. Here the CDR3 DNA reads TGTGCCAGCAGCCCCGAGTCGGATGGCTACACCTTC.

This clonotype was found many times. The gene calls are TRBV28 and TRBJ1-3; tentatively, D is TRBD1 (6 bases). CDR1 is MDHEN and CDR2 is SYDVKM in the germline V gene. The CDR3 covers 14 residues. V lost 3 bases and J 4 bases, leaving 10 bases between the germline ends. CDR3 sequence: CASSLPGTGNTIYF. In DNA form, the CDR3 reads TGTGCCAGCAGTTTGCCCGGGACAGGAAACACCATATATTTT.

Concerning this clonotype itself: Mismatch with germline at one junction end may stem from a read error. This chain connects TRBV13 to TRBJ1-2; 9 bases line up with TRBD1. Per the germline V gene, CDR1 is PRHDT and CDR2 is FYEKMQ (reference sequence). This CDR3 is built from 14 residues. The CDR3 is CANSLFGTGNGYTF. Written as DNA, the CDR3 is TGTGCCAACAGCTTATTCGGGACAGGGAATGGCTACACCTTC.

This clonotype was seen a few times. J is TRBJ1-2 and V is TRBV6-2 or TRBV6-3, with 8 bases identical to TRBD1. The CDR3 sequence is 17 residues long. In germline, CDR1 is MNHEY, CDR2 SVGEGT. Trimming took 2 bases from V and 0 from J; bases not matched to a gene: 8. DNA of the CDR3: TGTGCCAGCAGTTACCTGAGACAGGGGCGAACTAACTATGGCTACACCTTC. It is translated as CASSYLRQGRTNYGYTF.

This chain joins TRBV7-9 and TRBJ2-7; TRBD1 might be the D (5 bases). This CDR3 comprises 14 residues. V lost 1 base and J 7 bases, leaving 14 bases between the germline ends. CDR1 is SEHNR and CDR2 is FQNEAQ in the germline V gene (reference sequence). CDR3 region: CASSLGGAGDEQYF. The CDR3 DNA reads TGTGCCAGCAGCTTAGGGGGCGCTGGGGATGAGCAGTACTTC.

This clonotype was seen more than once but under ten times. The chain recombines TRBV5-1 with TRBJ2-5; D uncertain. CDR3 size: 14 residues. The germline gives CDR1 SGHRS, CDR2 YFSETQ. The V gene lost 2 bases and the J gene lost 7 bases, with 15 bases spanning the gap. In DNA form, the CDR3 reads TGCGCCAGCAGCTTTCGCCCAGGCGACGGGACCCAGTACTTC. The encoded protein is CASSFRPGDGTQYF.

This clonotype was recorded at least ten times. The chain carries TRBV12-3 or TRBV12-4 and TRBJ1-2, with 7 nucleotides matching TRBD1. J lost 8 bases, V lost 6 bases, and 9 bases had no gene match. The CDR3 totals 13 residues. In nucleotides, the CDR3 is TGTGCCAGCAGAGCGACAGGGCGCGAGGGCTACACCTTC. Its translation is CASRATGREGYTF.

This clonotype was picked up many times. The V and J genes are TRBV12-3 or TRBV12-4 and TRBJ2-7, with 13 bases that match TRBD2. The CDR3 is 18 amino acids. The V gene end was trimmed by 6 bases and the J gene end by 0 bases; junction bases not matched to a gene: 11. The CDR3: CASSPSRLAGGFSYEQYF. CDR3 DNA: TGTGCCAGCAGCCCAAGTCGACTAGCGGGGGGCTTCTCCTACGAGCAGTACTTC.

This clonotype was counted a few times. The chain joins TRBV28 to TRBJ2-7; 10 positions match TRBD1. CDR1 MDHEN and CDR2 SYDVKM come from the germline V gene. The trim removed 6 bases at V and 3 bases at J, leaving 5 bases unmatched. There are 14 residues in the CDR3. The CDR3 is CASSPWTGGYEQYF. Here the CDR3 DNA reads TGTGCCAGCAGCCCTTGGACAGGGGGCTACGAGCAGTACTTC.